The present T cell receptor (beta chain) was sequenced within a study of glioma-infiltrating T cells after dendritic cell vaccination. Generated by immunoSEQ multiplex PCR, the TCRdb table keeps only in-frame clones and is missing some. The sample lists 65,000 to 90,000 clones; over 75% were seen once. Looked up from germline, CDR1 is SNHLY and CDR2 is FYNNEI. There are 12 residues in the CDR3. With 8 bases removed from V and 5 bases from J, the gap between germline ends came to 12 bases. The source of this sequence is a human donor with glioblastoma. The sample was blood, taken before dendritic cell vaccination. This chain uses TRBV2 with TRBJ2-5; a possible D gene is TRBD1 (5 bases). The CDR3 region has the DNA TGTGCCAGCGCGACAGTCCAGGAGACCCAGTACTTC. Protein sequence: CASATVQETQYF.